The sequence of this TCR beta chain was determined in a study of identical twins. TCRdb reprocessed the 5' RACE reads with MiXCR, giving one entry per CDR3 protein. Of about 890,000 distinct CDR3 sequences listed, roughly an eighth were seen once; the top ten hold 1.5% to 2%. Points from the study as a whole: Twins' surplus sharing was weaker for beta out-of-frame sequences.

Every one of the donors was a healthy Caucasian. This clonotype was seen only a few times. Its cognate antigen is unknown. These data were likewise used in another study, on yellow fever vaccine responses in identical twins.

Material for sequencing was PBMCs. The receptor's source is a woman aged 18 to 35 in good health.

The CDR3: CASSPRPVGGIGQKLFF. In DNA, the CDR3 is TGTGCCAGCAGCCCTCGACCGGTCGGGGGCATTGGGCAGAAACTGTTTTTT. V usage is TRBV7-2 and J usage is TRBJ1-4, with a weak D call TRBD1 (6 bases). The length of the CDR3 is 17 residues. Germline-derived CDR1 and CDR2 are SGHTA and FQGNSA. V was cut by 5 bases and J by 11 bases, with 27 bases left in between.